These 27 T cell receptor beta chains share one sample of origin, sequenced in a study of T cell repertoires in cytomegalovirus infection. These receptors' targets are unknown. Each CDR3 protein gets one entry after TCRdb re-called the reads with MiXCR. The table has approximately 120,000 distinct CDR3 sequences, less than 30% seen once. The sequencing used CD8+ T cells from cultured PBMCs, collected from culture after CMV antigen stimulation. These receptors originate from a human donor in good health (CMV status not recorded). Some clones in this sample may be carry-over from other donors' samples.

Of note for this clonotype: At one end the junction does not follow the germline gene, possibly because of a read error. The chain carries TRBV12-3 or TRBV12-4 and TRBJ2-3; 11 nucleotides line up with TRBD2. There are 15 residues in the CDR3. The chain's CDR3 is CDSSQLAGGTDTQYF. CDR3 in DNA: TGTGACAGCAGTCAACTAGCGGGGGGCACAGATACGCAGTATTTT.

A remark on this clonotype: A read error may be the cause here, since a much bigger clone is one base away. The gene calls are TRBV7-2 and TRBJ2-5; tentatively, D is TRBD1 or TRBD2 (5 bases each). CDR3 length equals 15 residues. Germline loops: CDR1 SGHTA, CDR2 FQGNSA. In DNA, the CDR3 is TGTGCCGGCAGCTTAGCCTTGGGGACCCAAGAGACCCAGTACTTC. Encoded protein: CAGSLALGTQETQYF.

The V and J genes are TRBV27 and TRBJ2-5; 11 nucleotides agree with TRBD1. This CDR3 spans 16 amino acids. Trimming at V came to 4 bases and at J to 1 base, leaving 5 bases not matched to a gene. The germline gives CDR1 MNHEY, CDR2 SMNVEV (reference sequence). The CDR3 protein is CASSSPGTGGQETQYF. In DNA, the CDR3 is TGTGCCAGCAGTTCGCCCGGGACAGGGGGCCAAGAGACCCAGTACTTC.

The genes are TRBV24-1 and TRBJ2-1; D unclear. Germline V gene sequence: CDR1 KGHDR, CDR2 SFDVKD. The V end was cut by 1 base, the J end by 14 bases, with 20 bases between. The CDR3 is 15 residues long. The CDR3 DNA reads TGTGCCACCAGTGATTTCCAGTCAGGTGGGGTGGTAAAGTTCTTC. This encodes CATSDFQSGGVVKFF.

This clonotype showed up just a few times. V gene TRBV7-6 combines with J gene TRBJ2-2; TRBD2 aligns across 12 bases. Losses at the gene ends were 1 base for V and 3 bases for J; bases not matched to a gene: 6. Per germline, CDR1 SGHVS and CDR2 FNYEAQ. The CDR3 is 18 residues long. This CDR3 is CASSLVLAGGPDTGELFF. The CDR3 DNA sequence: TGTGCCAGCAGCTTAGTCCTAGCGGGGGGGCCGGACACCGGGGAGCTGTTTTTT.

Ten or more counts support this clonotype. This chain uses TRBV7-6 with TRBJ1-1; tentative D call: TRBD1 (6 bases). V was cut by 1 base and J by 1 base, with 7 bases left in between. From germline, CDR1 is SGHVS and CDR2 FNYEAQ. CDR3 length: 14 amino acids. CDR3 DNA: TGTGCCAGCAGCTTAGGGGGGGCGAACACTGAAGCTTTCTTT. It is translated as CASSLGGANTEAFF.

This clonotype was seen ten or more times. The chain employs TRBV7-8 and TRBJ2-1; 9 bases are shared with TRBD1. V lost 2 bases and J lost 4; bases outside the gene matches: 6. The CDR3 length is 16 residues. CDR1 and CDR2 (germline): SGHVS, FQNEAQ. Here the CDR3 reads CASSLKGTGKYNEQFF. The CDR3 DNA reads TGTGCCAGCAGCTTAAAGGGGACAGGGAAGTACAATGAGCAGTTCTTC.

The CDR3, as DNA: TGTGCCAGTAGTATAGGCGTCAGGGGGGCTGAAGCTTTCTTT. The encoded protein is CASSIGVRGAEAFF. The V and J genes are TRBV19 and TRBJ1-1, with TRBD1 matching 7 bases. The CDR3 length is 14 residues. The germline CDR1 and CDR2 sequences are LNHDA and SQIVND (reference sequence). With V trimmed by 1 base and J by 6 bases, 5 bases remained unmatched.

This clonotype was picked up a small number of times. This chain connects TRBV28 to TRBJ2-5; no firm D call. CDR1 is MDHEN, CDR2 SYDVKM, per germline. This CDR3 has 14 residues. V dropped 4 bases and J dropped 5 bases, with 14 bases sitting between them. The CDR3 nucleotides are TGTGCCAGCAGTTCCTCCTTCAGATTGGAGACCCAGTACTTC. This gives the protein CASSSSFRLETQYF.

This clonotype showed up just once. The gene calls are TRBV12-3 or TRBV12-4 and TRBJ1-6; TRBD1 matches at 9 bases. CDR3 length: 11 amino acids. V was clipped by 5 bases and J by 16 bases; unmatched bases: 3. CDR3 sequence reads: CASSLGTGLHF. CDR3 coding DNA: TGTGCCAGCAGTCTTGGGACAGGGCTCCACTTT.

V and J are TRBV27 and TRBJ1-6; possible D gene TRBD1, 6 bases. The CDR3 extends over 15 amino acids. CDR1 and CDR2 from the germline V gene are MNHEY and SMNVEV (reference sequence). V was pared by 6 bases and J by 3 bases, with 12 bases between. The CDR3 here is CASSYRASYNSPLHF. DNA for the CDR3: TGTGCCAGCAGCTACAGGGCCAGCTATAATTCACCCCTCCACTTT.

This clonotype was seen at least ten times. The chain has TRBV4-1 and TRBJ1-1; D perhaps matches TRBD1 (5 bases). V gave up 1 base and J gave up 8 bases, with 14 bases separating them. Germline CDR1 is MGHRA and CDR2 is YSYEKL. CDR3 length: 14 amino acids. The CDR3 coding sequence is TGCGCCAGCAGCCAAGTTGGGGGAACAGGAGAAGCTTTCTTT. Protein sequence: CASSQVGGTGEAFF.

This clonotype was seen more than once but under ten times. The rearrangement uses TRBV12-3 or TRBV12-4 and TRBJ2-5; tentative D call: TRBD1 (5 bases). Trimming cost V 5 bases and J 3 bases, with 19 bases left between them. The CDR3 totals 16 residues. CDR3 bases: TGTGCCAGCAGTACCGAAAGGACACACCCGAAAGAGACCCAGTACTTC. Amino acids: CASSTERTHPKETQYF.

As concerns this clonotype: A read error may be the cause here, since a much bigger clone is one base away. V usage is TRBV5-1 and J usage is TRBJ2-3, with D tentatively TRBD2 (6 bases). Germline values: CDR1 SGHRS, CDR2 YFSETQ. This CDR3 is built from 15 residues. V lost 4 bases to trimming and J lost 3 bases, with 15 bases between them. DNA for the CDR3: TGCGCCAGCAGCCCTCGACGGGGGTGGACAGATACGCAGTATTTT. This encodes CASSPRRGWTDTQYF.

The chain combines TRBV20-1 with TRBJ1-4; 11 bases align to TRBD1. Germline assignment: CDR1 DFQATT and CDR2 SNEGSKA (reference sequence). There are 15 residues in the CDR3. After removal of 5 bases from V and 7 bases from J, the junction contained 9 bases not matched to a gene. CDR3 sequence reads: CSAPLAGTGGEKLFF. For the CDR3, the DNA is TGCAGTGCTCCCTTAGCCGGGACAGGGGGTGAAAAACTGTTTTTT.

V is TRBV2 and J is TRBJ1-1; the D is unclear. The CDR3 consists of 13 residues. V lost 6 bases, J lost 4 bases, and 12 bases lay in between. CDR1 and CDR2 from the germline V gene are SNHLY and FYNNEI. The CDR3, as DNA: TGTGCCAGCAGCCTTCAGAGCCCCACTGAAGCTTTCTTT. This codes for CASSLQSPTEAFF.

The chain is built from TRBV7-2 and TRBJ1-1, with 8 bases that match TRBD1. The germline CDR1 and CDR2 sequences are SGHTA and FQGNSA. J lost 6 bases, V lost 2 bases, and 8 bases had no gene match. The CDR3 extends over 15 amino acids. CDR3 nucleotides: TGTGCCAGCAGCTTAATTTCTCAGGGGGCCGCTGAAGCTTTCTTT. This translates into CASSLISQGAAEAFF.

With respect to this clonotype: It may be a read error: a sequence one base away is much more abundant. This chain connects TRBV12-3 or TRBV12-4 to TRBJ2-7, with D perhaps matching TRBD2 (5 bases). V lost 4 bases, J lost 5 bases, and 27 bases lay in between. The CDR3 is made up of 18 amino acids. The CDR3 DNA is TGTGCCAGCAGTTCTAGCCACCTAGCCATAGAAAGGAATGACGAGCAGTACTTC. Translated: CASSSSHLAIERNDEQYF.

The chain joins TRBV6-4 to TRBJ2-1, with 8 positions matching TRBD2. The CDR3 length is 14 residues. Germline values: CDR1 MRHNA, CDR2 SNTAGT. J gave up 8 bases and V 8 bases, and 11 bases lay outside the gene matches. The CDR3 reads CASAFSGVEDEQFF. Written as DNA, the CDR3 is TGTGCCAGCGCCTTTAGCGGGGTCGAGGATGAGCAGTTCTTC.

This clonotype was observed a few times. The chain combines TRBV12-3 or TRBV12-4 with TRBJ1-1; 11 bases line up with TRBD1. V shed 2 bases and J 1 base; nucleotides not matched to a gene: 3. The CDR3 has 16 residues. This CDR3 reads CASSLRTGGPNTEAFF. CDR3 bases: TGTGCCAGCAGTTTAAGGACAGGGGGCCCGAACACTGAAGCTTTCTTT.

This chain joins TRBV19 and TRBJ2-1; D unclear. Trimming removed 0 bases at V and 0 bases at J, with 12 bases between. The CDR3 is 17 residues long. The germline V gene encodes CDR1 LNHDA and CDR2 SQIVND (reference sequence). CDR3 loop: CASSIDWAASSYNEQFF. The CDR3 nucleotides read TGTGCCAGTAGTATAGATTGGGCAGCCAGCTCCTACAATGAGCAGTTCTTC.

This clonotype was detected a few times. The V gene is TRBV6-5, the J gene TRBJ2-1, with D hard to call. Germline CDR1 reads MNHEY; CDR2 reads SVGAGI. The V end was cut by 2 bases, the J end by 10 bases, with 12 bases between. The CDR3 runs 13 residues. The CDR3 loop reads CASSYLSGVEQFF. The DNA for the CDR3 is TGTGCCAGCAGTTACCTGTCTGGGGTCGAGCAGTTCTTC.

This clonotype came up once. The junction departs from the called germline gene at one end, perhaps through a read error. Here the CDR3 DNA reads TGTGTCAGCAGTTTGCCTAGGACGGGCGATGAGCAGTTCTTC. Its protein is CVSSLPRTGDEQFF. The chain couples TRBV28 to TRBJ2-1; D call uncertain. This CDR3 is built from 14 residues. Germline V gene sequence: CDR1 MDHEN, CDR2 SYDVKM.

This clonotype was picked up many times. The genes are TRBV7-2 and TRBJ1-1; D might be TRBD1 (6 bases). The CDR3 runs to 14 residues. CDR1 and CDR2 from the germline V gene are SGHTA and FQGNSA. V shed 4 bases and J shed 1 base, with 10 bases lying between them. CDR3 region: CASSYLTGNTEAFF. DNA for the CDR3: TGTGCCAGCAGCTACTTGACAGGGAACACTGAAGCTTTCTTT. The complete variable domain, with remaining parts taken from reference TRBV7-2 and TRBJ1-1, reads GAGVSQSPSNKVTEKGKDVELRCDPISGHTALYWYRQSLGQGLEFLIYFQGNSAPDKSGLPSDRFSAERTGGSVSTLTIQRTQQEDSAVYLCASSYLTGNTEAFFGQGTRLTVV.

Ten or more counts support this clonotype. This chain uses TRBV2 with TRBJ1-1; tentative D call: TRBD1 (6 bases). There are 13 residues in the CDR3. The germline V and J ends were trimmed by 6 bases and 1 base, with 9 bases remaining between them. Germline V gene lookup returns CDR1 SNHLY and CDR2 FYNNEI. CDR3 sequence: CASRPGQNTEAFF. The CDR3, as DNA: TGTGCCAGCAGGCCGGGACAGAACACTGAAGCTTTCTTT.

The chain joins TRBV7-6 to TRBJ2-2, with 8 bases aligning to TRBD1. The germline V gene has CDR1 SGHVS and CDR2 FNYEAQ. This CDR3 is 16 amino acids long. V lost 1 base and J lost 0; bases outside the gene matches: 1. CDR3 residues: CASSLGDRTNTGELFF. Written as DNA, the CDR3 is TGTGCCAGCAGCTTAGGGGACAGGACGAACACCGGGGAGCTGTTTTTT.

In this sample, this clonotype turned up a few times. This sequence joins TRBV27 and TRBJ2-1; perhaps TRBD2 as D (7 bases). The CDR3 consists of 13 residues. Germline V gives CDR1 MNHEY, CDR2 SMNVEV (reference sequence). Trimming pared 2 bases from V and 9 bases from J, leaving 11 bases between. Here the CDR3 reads CASSLRGGVEQFF. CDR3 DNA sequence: TGTGCCAGCAGTTTAAGGGGGGGCGTTGAGCAGTTCTTC.